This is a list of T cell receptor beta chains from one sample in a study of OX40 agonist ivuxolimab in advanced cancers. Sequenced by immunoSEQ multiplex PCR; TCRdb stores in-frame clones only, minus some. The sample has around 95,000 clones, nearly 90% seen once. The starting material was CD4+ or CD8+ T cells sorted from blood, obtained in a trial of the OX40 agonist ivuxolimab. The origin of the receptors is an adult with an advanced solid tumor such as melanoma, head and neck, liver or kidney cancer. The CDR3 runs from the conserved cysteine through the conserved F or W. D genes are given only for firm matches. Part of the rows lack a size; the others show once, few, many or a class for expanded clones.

cdr3_aa: CSVGLAYQETQYF
cdr3_nt: TGCAGCGTTGGGTTGGCCTACCAAGAGACCCAGTACTTC
clone_size: .
v_call: TRBV29-1
d_call: .
j_call: TRBJ2-5

cdr3_aa: CASSDRPTSGRYNEQFF
cdr3_nt: TGTGCCAGCAGTGATCGTCCGACTAGCGGGCGTTACAATGAGCAGTTCTTC
clone_size: .
v_call: TRBV25-1
d_call: TRBD2
j_call: TRBJ2-1

cdr3_aa: CATSRGGRGRSYGYTF
cdr3_nt: TGTGCCACCAGCAGAGGGGGCAGGGGGCGCAGCTATGGCTACACCTTC
clone_size: once
v_call: TRBV15
d_call: TRBD1
j_call: TRBJ1-2

cdr3_aa: CASTKAVTYEQYF
cdr3_nt: TGTGCCAGCACCAAAGCGGTTACCTACGAGCAGTACTTC
clone_size: .
v_call: TRBV6-6
d_call: .
j_call: TRBJ2-7

cdr3_aa: CASSLVLGEQYF
cdr3_nt: TGTGCCAGCAGTTTAGTCTTGGGGGAGCAGTACTTC
clone_size: .
v_call: TRBV28
d_call: .
j_call: TRBJ2-5

cdr3_aa: CASILLRTRSTDTQYF
cdr3_nt: TGTGCCAGCATTTTACTTCGGACTAGGTCCACAGATACGCAGTATTTT
clone_size: .
v_call: TRBV21-1
d_call: .
j_call: TRBJ2-3

cdr3_aa: CASSLKGWDNTGELFF
cdr3_nt: TGTGCCAGCAGTTTAAAAGGGTGGGATAACACCGGGGAGCTGTTTTTT
clone_size: once
v_call: TRBV27
d_call: .
j_call: TRBJ2-2

cdr3_aa: CASSRRTSGGPGELFF
cdr3_nt: TGTGCCAGCAGCCGGCGGACTAGCGGGGGGCCCGGGGAGCTGTTTTTT
clone_size: .
v_call: TRBV11-3
d_call: TRBD2
j_call: TRBJ2-2

cdr3_aa: CASSYGWTSRRDTQYF
cdr3_nt: TGTGCCAGCAGTTACGGGTGGACTAGTCGCCGCGATACGCAGTATTTT
clone_size: few
v_call: TRBV6-5
d_call: TRBD2
j_call: TRBJ2-3

cdr3_aa: CAWTVAGGPTNEQFF
cdr3_nt: TGTGCCTGGACGGTGGCGGGGGGGCCAACGAATGAGCAGTTCTTC
clone_size: .
v_call: TRBV30
d_call: TRBD2
j_call: TRBJ2-1

cdr3_aa: CASSFSFSMADSSYEQYF
cdr3_nt: TGTGCCAGCAGTTTCTCTTTTTCGATGGCAGACAGCTCCTACGAGCAGTACTTC
clone_size: .
v_call: TRBV28
d_call: .
j_call: TRBJ2-7

cdr3_aa: CASSPRTLNTEAFF
cdr3_nt: TGCGCCAGCAGCCCAAGAACCCTGAACACTGAAGCTTTCTTT
clone_size: .
v_call: TRBV5-1
d_call: .
j_call: TRBJ1-1

cdr3_aa: CASSFLGPTEAFF
cdr3_nt: TGTGCCAGCAGTTTTCTGGGGCCCACTGAAGCTTTCTTT
clone_size: .
v_call: TRBV6-5
d_call: .
j_call: TRBJ1-1

cdr3_aa: CASSRTGYGYEQYF
cdr3_nt: TGCGCCAGCAGCCGGACAGGGTATGGCTACGAGCAGTACTTC
clone_size: .
v_call: TRBV5-1
d_call: TRBD1
j_call: TRBJ2-7

cdr3_aa: CATSIRGTAPYEQYF
cdr3_nt: TGTGCCACCTCTATTCGAGGGACAGCTCCCTACGAGCAGTACTTC
clone_size: once
v_call: TRBV27
d_call: TRBD1
j_call: TRBJ2-7

cdr3_aa: CASRRGAEAFF
cdr3_nt: TGTGCCAGCAGGCGTGGGGCTGAAGCTTTCTTT
clone_size: .
v_call: TRBV4-2
d_call: .
j_call: TRBJ1-1

cdr3_aa: CASSYRRGDEQFF
cdr3_nt: TGTGCCAGCAGTTACCGTAGGGGCGATGAGCAGTTCTTC
clone_size: .
v_call: TRBV6-6
d_call: .
j_call: TRBJ2-1

cdr3_aa: CASSLRVRNYGYTF
cdr3_nt: TGTGCCAGCAGCTTGCGAGTCAGGAACTATGGCTACACCTTC
clone_size: few
v_call: TRBV5-6
d_call: .
j_call: TRBJ1-2

cdr3_aa: CASGIPTGLGNQPQHF
cdr3_nt: TGTGCCAGCGGAATCCCGACAGGGCTGGGCAATCAGCCCCAGCATTTT
clone_size: .
v_call: TRBV27
d_call: TRBD1
j_call: TRBJ1-5

cdr3_aa: CASSLGGRVTGELFF
cdr3_nt: TGTGCCAGCAGCTTAGGGGGGAGAGTTACCGGGGAGCTGTTTTTT
clone_size: .
v_call: TRBV7-3
d_call: .
j_call: TRBJ2-2

cdr3_aa: CASSYGGAKNIQYF
cdr3_nt: TGTGCCAGCAGTTATGGGGGGGCCAAAAACATTCAGTACTTC
clone_size: .
v_call: TRBV6-6
d_call: .
j_call: TRBJ2-4

cdr3_aa: CASSLVVGSGNTIYF
cdr3_nt: TGTGCCAGCAGCTTAGTGGTGGGTTCTGGAAACACCATATATTTT
clone_size: .
v_call: TRBV7-8
d_call: .
j_call: TRBJ1-3

cdr3_aa: CASRTETTAQYF
cdr3_nt: TGTGCCTCACGGACAGAGACCACGGCCCAGTACTTC
clone_size: .
v_call: TRBV7-8
d_call: .
j_call: TRBJ2-5

cdr3_aa: CASSLVSSGVNEQFF
cdr3_nt: TGCGCCAGCAGCTTGGTGTCTAGCGGGGTGAATGAGCAGTTCTTC
clone_size: .
v_call: TRBV5-1
d_call: TRBD2
j_call: TRBJ2-1

cdr3_aa: CASSEVFWRGGSYNEQFF
cdr3_nt: TGTGCCAGCAGTGAAGTATTTTGGCGAGGGGGCTCCTACAATGAGCAGTTCTTC
clone_size: .
v_call: TRBV25-1
d_call: .
j_call: TRBJ2-1

cdr3_aa: CASSPPGGNQPQHF
cdr3_nt: TGTGCCAGCAGCCCACCAGGCGGCAATCAGCCCCAGCATTTT
clone_size: .
v_call: TRBV7-9
d_call: .
j_call: TRBJ1-5

cdr3_aa: CASSATPGGTYGYTF
cdr3_nt: TGTGCCAGCAGCGCGACCCCAGGGGGCACCTATGGCTACACCTTC
clone_size: .
v_call: TRBV6-1
d_call: TRBD1
j_call: TRBJ1-2

cdr3_aa: CSVGVTGMNTEAFF
cdr3_nt: TGCAGCGTTGGGGTGACAGGGATGAACACTGAAGCTTTCTTT
clone_size: .
v_call: TRBV29-1
d_call: TRBD1
j_call: TRBJ1-1

cdr3_aa: CASGDPAGNTIYF
cdr3_nt: TGTGCCAGCGGGGACCCCGCTGGAAACACCATATATTTT
clone_size: .
v_call: TRBV2
d_call: .
j_call: TRBJ1-3

cdr3_aa: CAWHHRAMNTEAFF
cdr3_nt: TGTGCCTGGCACCACAGGGCCATGAACACTGAAGCTTTCTTT
clone_size: .
v_call: TRBV30
d_call: .
j_call: TRBJ1-1

cdr3_aa: CASSPLRTGLGSEQYF
cdr3_nt: TGTGCCAGCAGCCCACTGCGGACAGGGCTAGGGTCGGAGCAGTACTTC
clone_size: .
v_call: TRBV5-6
d_call: TRBD1
j_call: TRBJ2-7

cdr3_aa: CASSPGGIEAFF
cdr3_nt: TGTGCCAGCTCACCGGGGGGGATTGAAGCTTTCTTT
clone_size: .
v_call: TRBV18
d_call: .
j_call: TRBJ1-1